This TCR beta chain is from a study of cytomegalovirus exposure and HLA in healthy donors. Study context: Genotyping of under 500 donors showed that about 84% belonged to the Caucasian-associated ancestry cluster. General study findings and limits: Within a later analysis, the majority of CMV-associated TCR beta chains appeared HLA-restricted. Apart from CMV serostatus, no immune exposure information was available. It was shown in a later analysis that HLA-associated TCR beta chains were more clonally expanded than other, equally common chains.

Points on this clone: What it recognizes is unknown.

This CDR3 is built from 13 residues. Germline values: CDR1 LNHDA, CDR2 SQIVND (reference sequence). Trimming at V came to 6 bases and at J to 10 bases, leaving 10 bases not matched to a gene. With 60 Vbeta and 13 Jbeta primers, the PCR was carried out. Clones were sequenced by immunoSEQ multiplex PCR, and TCRdb holds only the in-frame ones, with some missing. The data show around 130,000 clones, roughly 79% seen once. The chain carries TRBV19 and TRBJ1-1; 8 bases are a match to TRBD1. The specimen sequenced was PBMCs. The TCR originated in a woman between 45 and 60 years old in good health and CMV-seronegative. The CDR3, as DNA: TGTGCCAGTAGCCAACCCAACAGGGGGTCAGCTTTCTTT. The encoded protein is CASSQPNRGSAFF.